This TCR beta chain was captured in a study of blood T cell repertoires in COVID-19. As for the study in general: The United States, Italy and Spain were the sources of the acute and convalescent COVID-19 samples. From T cells, B-cell-depleted T cells, or PBMCs came the material, which was cDNA or gDNA.

The CDR3 is 15 amino acids. The V gene end was trimmed by 3 bases and the J gene end by 1 base; junction bases not matched to a gene: 3. Germline values: CDR1 SGHTA, CDR2 FQGTGA. In the original workflow: Researchers report that nucleated cell counts were estimated from reference gene primer amplification. The assay was immunoSEQ multiplex PCR, and TCRdb's table has in-frame clones only and misses some. Clonal size and the V and J genes are those of that table, whereas D and trimming came from the DNA. The table shows about 200,000 clones, with 90% to 95% occurring only once. Sequencing was performed on peripheral blood. The TCR comes from a man in his thirties or forties with acute or convalescent COVID-19. The chain is built from TRBV7-3 and TRBJ2-3; 8 nucleotides align to TRBD2. This chain's CDR3 is CASSFSSGRTDTQYF. The DNA for the CDR3 is TGTGCCAGCAGCTTCTCTAGCGGGCGCACAGATACGCAGTATTTT.